Listed below are T cell receptor beta chains from one sample, sequenced in a study of T cell responses to AZD1222 COVID-19 vaccine. Sequencing was performed with immunoSEQ multiplex PCR; in TCRdb, only in-frame clones are kept and a portion is missing. The table has about 82,000 clones, 80% to 90% seen once. Material: peripheral blood, obtained 28 days after the second AZD1222 dose. These receptors came from an adult who received the AZD1222 COVID-19 vaccine. CDR3s include the opening cysteine and the closing phenylalanine or tryptophan. Fields, in order: D gene, CDR3 length, J gene, clone size, V gene, CDR3 DNA, CDR3 protein. A D gene is named only where the DNA matches it firmly. Only some rows state a clone size, as once, few, many or a class for expanded clones.

D: TRBD2
length: 18
J: TRBJ2-2
size: few
V: TRBV27
DNA: TGTGCCAGCAGCCTTCAGGCCATCGCGGGAGTAGGGACCGGGGAGCTGTTTTTT
CDR3: CASSLQAIAGVGTGELFF

D: -
length: 13
J: TRBJ2-1
size: -
V: TRBV5-6
DNA: TGTGCCAGCAGCCCGAGTTCCTACAATGAGCAGTTCTTC
CDR3: CASSPSSYNEQFF

D: TRBD1
length: 15
J: TRBJ1-4
size: -
V: TRBV28
DNA: TGTGCCAGCAGGGGCCGGGACAGCTTAAATGAAAAACTGTTTTTT
CDR3: CASRGRDSLNEKLFF

D: -
length: 16
J: TRBJ2-2
size: -
V: TRBV18
DNA: TGTGCCAGCTCACCACCGGTCGCGGGAAACACCGGGGAGCTGTTTTTT
CDR3: CASSPPVAGNTGELFF

D: -
length: 15
J: TRBJ2-7
size: few
V: TRBV6-2/TRBV6-3
DNA: TGTGCCAGCAGTTATGGGGGGTGGTTGGACTACGAGCAGTACTTC
CDR3: CASSYGGWLDYEQYF

D: TRBD1
length: 17
J: TRBJ2-2
size: -
V: TRBV24-1
DNA: TGTGCCACCAGTGATTTCCGACAGGGTCCGAACACCGGGGAGCTGTTTTTT
CDR3: CATSDFRQGPNTGELFF

D: TRBD1
length: 13
J: TRBJ1-2
size: -
V: TRBV6-4
DNA: TGTGCCAGCAGTGACTCGACAGGGCGCGGCTACACCTTC
CDR3: CASSDSTGRGYTF

D: TRBD1
length: 15
J: TRBJ2-7
size: -
V: TRBV18
DNA: TGTGCCAGCTCAACGACCGGGACAGGGGGTAACGAGCAGTACTTC
CDR3: CASSTTGTGGNEQYF

D: -
length: 16
J: TRBJ1-3
size: -
V: TRBV4-3
DNA: TGCGCCAGCAGCCAAGATATCACAGGGTCTGGAAACACCATATATTTT
CDR3: CASSQDITGSGNTIYF

D: -
length: 16
J: TRBJ1-5
size: -
V: TRBV6-2/TRBV6-3
DNA: TGTGCCAGCAGTTACTCGGAAGCCCGGAGCAATCAGCCCCAGCATTTT
CDR3: CASSYSEARSNQPQHF

D: -
length: 15
J: TRBJ1-2
size: -
V: TRBV6-4
DNA: TGTGCCAGCAGTGACGAGGCGCCACCTAACTATGGCTACACCTTC
CDR3: CASSDEAPPNYGYTF

D: -
length: 13
J: TRBJ2-3
size: once
V: TRBV3-1/TRBV3-2
DNA: TGTGCCAGCAGCCCGTCAAGCACAGATACGCAGTATTTT
CDR3: CASSPSSTDTQYF

D: -
length: 12
J: TRBJ2-2
size: -
V: TRBV9
DNA: TGTGCCAGCAGCGTAGTAGGCGGGGAGCTGTTTTTT
CDR3: CASSVVGGELFF

D: TRBD2
length: 16
J: TRBJ2-3
size: -
V: TRBV9
DNA: TGTGCCAGCAGCGTAACCGCTAGCGGGAGTCTGGATACGCAGTATTTT
CDR3: CASSVTASGSLDTQYF

D: -
length: 16
J: TRBJ1-6
size: -
V: TRBV28
DNA: TGTGCCAGCAGTTCCGCTCCGAGCTCCTATAATTCACCCCTCCACTTT
CDR3: CASSSAPSSYNSPLHF

D: TRBD1
length: 12
J: TRBJ2-7
size: -
V: TRBV2
DNA: TGTGCCACCGGACAGGGGGCGGGGGAGCAGTACTTC
CDR3: CATGQGAGEQYF

D: -
length: 11
J: TRBJ1-1
size: few
V: TRBV2
DNA: TGTGCCAGCAGTGCTTTGACTGAAGCTTTCTTT
CDR3: CASSALTEAFF

D: -
length: 17
J: TRBJ1-5
size: -
V: TRBV19
DNA: TGTGCCAGTAATTCCCCCCAACGCTCGGGGGGCAATCAGCCCCAGCATTTT
CDR3: CASNSPQRSGGNQPQHF

D: -
length: 15
J: TRBJ2-1
size: -
V: TRBV4-1
DNA: TGCGCCAGCAGACCTACAGACAACTCCTACAATGAGCAGTTCTTC
CDR3: CASRPTDNSYNEQFF

D: -
length: 13
J: TRBJ1-5
size: few
V: TRBV4-1
DNA: TGCGCCAGCAGCCCAGACCAGATGCAGCCCCAGCATTTT
CDR3: CASSPDQMQPQHF

D: -
length: 15
J: TRBJ1-1
size: -
V: TRBV13
DNA: TGTGCCAGCAGCTCAACGGGAAGATGGGGCACTGAAGCTTTCTTT
CDR3: CASSSTGRWGTEAFF

D: -
length: 14
J: TRBJ2-3
size: -
V: TRBV10-3
DNA: TGTGCCATCAGTGTGGGACGGAGCACAGATACGCAGTATTTT
CDR3: CAISVGRSTDTQYF

D: TRBD1
length: 14
J: TRBJ1-6
size: few
V: TRBV30
DNA: TGTGCCTGGAAACAGGGGGCTCTCGGAGGACCCCTCCACTTT
CDR3: CAWKQGALGGPLHF

D: -
length: 15
J: TRBJ1-5
size: few
V: TRBV7-2
DNA: TGTGCCAGCAGCTTAGGAGGTACCAGCAATCAGCCCCAGCATTTT
CDR3: CASSLGGTSNQPQHF

D: -
length: 16
J: TRBJ2-4
size: -
V: TRBV28
DNA: TGTGCCAGCAGCTCCCCCGCCCGGGGCGCGGAAAACATTCAGTACTTC
CDR3: CASSSPARGAENIQYF

D: -
length: 16
J: TRBJ1-6
size: -
V: TRBV28
DNA: TGTGCCAGCAGTCCCGGGGGTAGCTCCTATAATTCACCCCTCCACTTT
CDR3: CASSPGGSSYNSPLHF

D: -
length: 14
J: TRBJ2-3
size: -
V: TRBV9
DNA: TGTGCCAGCAGCGTTCGGGCTAGCACAGATACGCAGTATTTT
CDR3: CASSVRASTDTQYF

D: -
length: 13
J: TRBJ1-1
size: -
V: TRBV5-4
DNA: TGTGCCAGCAGCCCCGGGAGCTACGCTGAAGCTTTCTTT
CDR3: CASSPGSYAEAFF

D: -
length: 16
J: TRBJ1-2
size: -
V: TRBV9
DNA: TGTGCCAGCAGCGTAGAAACAGGGTCAATCCCCTATGGCTACACCTTC
CDR3: CASSVETGSIPYGYTF

D: TRBD1
length: 14
J: TRBJ2-7
size: -
V: TRBV30
DNA: TGTGCCTGTCAACCGGGACAGGGGTCCTCCGAGCAGTACTTC
CDR3: CACQPGQGSSEQYF

D: -
length: 15
J: TRBJ2-3
size: -
V: TRBV28
DNA: TGTGCCAGCAGTGGAACAGGCAGTAGCACAGATACGCAGTATTTT
CDR3: CASSGTGSSTDTQYF

D: -
length: 14
J: TRBJ2-5
size: -
V: TRBV7-9
DNA: TGTGCCAGCAGCTCAAGCTCAGGACAAGAGACCCAGTACTTC
CDR3: CASSSSSGQETQYF

D: -
length: 15
J: TRBJ1-6
size: -
V: TRBV3-1/TRBV3-2
DNA: TGTGCCAGCAGCCAAGGGACAGCCGTCAATTCACCCCTCCACTTT
CDR3: CASSQGTAVNSPLHF

D: -
length: 14
J: TRBJ1-5
size: few
V: TRBV7-2
DNA: TGTGCCAGCAGCTTGGAAGGCCGCAATCAGCCCCAGCATTTT
CDR3: CASSLEGRNQPQHF

D: -
length: 12
J: TRBJ2-5
size: -
V: TRBV5-1
DNA: TGCGCCAGCAGCTTGGAGGGGGAGACCCAGTACTTC
CDR3: CASSLEGETQYF

D: -
length: 18
J: TRBJ1-3
size: once
V: TRBV2
DNA: TGTGCCAGCAGTCAAGGGGCCTTCCTTGGCATTTCTGGAAACACCATATATTTT
CDR3: CASSQGAFLGISGNTIYF

D: TRBD1
length: 14
J: TRBJ2-2
size: -
V: TRBV7-3
DNA: TGTGCCAGCAGCCCAACCGGGACAGCCGGGGAGCTGTTTTTT
CDR3: CASSPTGTAGELFF

D: -
length: 16
J: TRBJ2-7
size: -
V: TRBV30
DNA: TGTGCCTGGAGCGACAAGACAGGCGTCCGCTCCTACGAGCAGTACTTC
CDR3: CAWSDKTGVRSYEQYF

D: -
length: 15
J: TRBJ1-2
size: -
V: TRBV19
DNA: TGTGCCAGTAGTATGGCGACAAGATCTAACTATGGCTACACCTTC
CDR3: CASSMATRSNYGYTF

D: -
length: 12
J: TRBJ2-4
size: -
V: TRBV29-1
DNA: TGCAGCGTTGAATCCGGAATCGGCATTCAGTACTTC
CDR3: CSVESGIGIQYF

D: -
length: 15
J: TRBJ2-7
size: -
V: TRBV3-1/TRBV3-2
DNA: TGTGCCAGCAGCCAAGAGGGAGTGGTCGGCTACGAGCAGTACTTC
CDR3: CASSQEGVVGYEQYF

D: -
length: 12
J: TRBJ1-2
size: -
V: TRBV6-5
DNA: TGTGCCAGCAAAACAGGGCTGGATGGCTACACCTTC
CDR3: CASKTGLDGYTF

D: TRBD1
length: 14
J: TRBJ1-1
size: once
V: TRBV6-5
DNA: TGTGCCAGCAGCCGTACAGGGGAGAACACTGAAGCTTTCTTT
CDR3: CASSRTGENTEAFF

D: -
length: 14
J: TRBJ2-7
size: -
V: TRBV5-1
DNA: TGCGCCAGCAGCTCCGGACCCTCCAGGAACGAGCAGTACTTC
CDR3: CASSSGPSRNEQYF

D: -
length: 15
J: TRBJ1-1
size: few
V: TRBV6-6
DNA: TGTGCCAGCAGTGGGGCTTTGGGCCTTAACACTGAAGCTTTCTTT
CDR3: CASSGALGLNTEAFF

D: TRBD1
length: 16
J: TRBJ2-5
size: -
V: TRBV28
DNA: TGTGCCAGCAGTTCTCACCGGGACAGGGGTCGAGAGACCCAGTACTTC
CDR3: CASSSHRDRGRETQYF

D: TRBD1
length: 16
J: TRBJ1-1
size: -
V: TRBV27
DNA: TGTGCCAGCAGCCCTATAATGACAGGGCTGAACACTGAAGCTTTCTTT
CDR3: CASSPIMTGLNTEAFF

D: -
length: 12
J: TRBJ1-3
size: -
V: TRBV12-5
DNA: TGTGCTAGTGGCGGCGCTGGAAACACCATATATTTT
CDR3: CASGGAGNTIYF

D: TRBD1
length: 14
J: TRBJ2-7
size: -
V: TRBV19
DNA: TGTGCCAGTAGTAGCCCCGACAGGGCCGGCGAGCAGTACTTC
CDR3: CASSSPDRAGEQYF

D: -
length: 16
J: TRBJ1-6
size: -
V: TRBV10-3
DNA: TGTGCCATCAGCCCCCGACAGTTCGACGATAATTCACCCCTCCACTTT
CDR3: CAISPRQFDDNSPLHF

D: -
length: 17
J: TRBJ1-2
size: -
V: TRBV7-8
DNA: TGTGCCAGCAGCTTAGGCGGGGGCGCGTTCGCGGACTATGGCTACACCTTC
CDR3: CASSLGGGAFADYGYTF

D: TRBD2
length: 18
J: TRBJ2-3
size: -
V: TRBV4-3
DNA: TGCGCCAGCAGCCAAGATTTAACTAGCGGGGCTAGCACAGATACGCAGTATTTT
CDR3: CASSQDLTSGASTDTQYF

D: -
length: 14
J: TRBJ1-2
size: -
V: TRBV19
DNA: TGTGCCAGTAGTATAAACGCGGCGTCCCATGGCTACACCTTC
CDR3: CASSINAASHGYTF

D: TRBD2
length: 15
J: TRBJ2-1
size: -
V: TRBV4-1
DNA: TGCGCCAGCAGCCAAGCTAGCGGGGGCGTGGATGAGCAGTTCTTC
CDR3: CASSQASGGVDEQFF

D: -
length: 14
J: TRBJ1-4
size: -
V: TRBV9
DNA: TGTGCCAGCAGCGGAGGGGCCGGTAATGAAAAACTGTTTTTT
CDR3: CASSGGAGNEKLFF